The T cell receptor beta chain described here comes from a study of early T cells in non-severe SARS-CoV-2 infection. Overall study results and limits: Using VDJdb, the matching emphasized anti-spike CD8 responses while missing private and CD4 specificities.

Researchers attached unique molecular identifiers to individual cDNA molecules. TCRdb recomputed calls from the 5' RACE reads with MiXCR, one row per CDR3 protein. The table includes around 56,000 distinct CDR3 sequences, about 8% detected once. Germline V CDR1 and CDR2: KGHSY, FQNENV. The CDR3 extends over 14 amino acids. A few counts support this clonotype. What it binds is not known. The junction departs from germline at one end; a sequencing error may be responsible. The sequence derives from an adult who was a healthcare worker with PCR-confirmed SARS-CoV-2 infection or an uninfected control (not recorded which). J is TRBJ1-5 and V is TRBV16, with D maybe TRBD1 (6 bases). Material: whole blood, obtained at baseline. CDR3 residues: CASSLGQSNQPQQF. In DNA form, the CDR3 reads TGTGCCAGCAGCCTCGGACAGTCCAATCAGCCCCAGCAATTT.